This TCR beta chain was recorded in a study of vaccination and CD4 T cells after COVID-19 (dated by TCRdb to 2022 to 2024). About the study as a whole: Six males and four females were included in the convalescent cohort, with two Hispanic individuals, seven Caucasians, two Asians and one multiracial person represented. Each participant got two doses of either the Pfizer-BioNTech BNT162b2 vaccine (n=8) or the Moderna mRNA-1273 vaccine (n=2). Post-COVID blood samples were collected from convalescent patients a median of about 92 days after diagnosis, with a range of roughly 30 to 170 days. Post-vaccine blood samples were taken a median of roughly 75 days after the second vaccine dose, with a range of roughly 14 to 250 days. Overlapping spike peptide pools from SARS-CoV-2 and from the common cold coronaviruses HCoV-NL63, HCoV-OC43 and HCoV-229E were used as culture stimuli. Control cultures used a CEFX viral epitope pool as positive control, an HIV-1 Nef peptide pool as negative control, or no peptide. In roughly nine COVID-19 convalescent patients and a handful of infection-naive healthy vaccine recipients, the spike-specific CD4+ TCR repertoire before mRNA vaccination was compared with the repertoire after mRNA vaccination. An earlier paper using these donors assessed, at the TCR clonotype level, memory CD4+ T cell crossreactivity between SARS-CoV-2 and common cold coronavirus spike proteins.

Reading the label with the study, this specimen's treatment or condition is: roughly 10-day PBMC culture with coronavirus spike peptide pools or control peptides (ViraFEST assay). CD4+ T cells from unexposed donors were collected before the COVID-19 pandemic (2011-2018). The study used the ViraFEST assay, which expanded antigen-specific T cells with peptide pools and then identified expanded clonotypes by TCR sequencing. Each well held around 2 million PBMCs cultured in IMDM containing around 5% human AB serum and roughly 9.7 IU/ml IL-2, with approximately 9.2 ug/ml peptide pools added. Half of the culture medium was replaced with fresh IL-2-containing medium on days 3 and 7. After 9 to 10 days of culture, CD4+ T cells were isolated by negative selection using the EasySep CD4+ T cell isolation kit. Unexposed donor CD4+ T cells were tested for reactivity to SARS-CoV-2 S and N and four common cold coronavirus spike pools, as cell number allowed. Ficoll-Paque Plus gradient centrifugation was used to isolate PBMCs from whole blood, and the isolated PBMCs were then either used fresh or cryopreserved at -140C. Each culture condition was generally run in triplicate wells. Leukapheresis product for the unexposed donors was bought commercially.

Taken from the germline V gene (reference sequence), the CDR1 and CDR2 loops are LNHDA and SQIVND. The germline V and J ends show losses of 8 bases and 16 bases respectively, and no gene match explains 10 bases of the junction. The CDR3 numbers 11 residues from cysteine through phenylalanine. CDR3 DNA only is kept here, 33 bases in frame from base 1. Broad study findings and their caveats: In convalescent patients, a median around 86% of post-vaccine SARS-CoV-2-reactive clones were detected only after vaccination, and vaccine-specific priming was suggested by this finding. The median number of SARS-CoV-2-reactive clonotypes rose from around 21 after infection to a few dozen after vaccination, but the change was not significant. Relatively few convalescent patients were included in the study, and early timepoints after natural infection were not analyzed. In convalescent patients, nearly all vaccine-specific clones (304 of 307) were found to be mono-reactive for SARS-CoV-2 spike rather than cross-reactive with common cold coronaviruses.

For this clonotype: Its recognized antigen is unknown. The sample holds no much larger clone one base away, and base qualities are not on file.

Receptors were amplified or captured by PCR. DNA from cultured CD4+ T cells was subjected to TCR sequencing with the Oncomine TCR Beta short-read assay at the Johns Hopkins FTIC core. Genomic DNA was extracted from the cultured CD4+ T cells with the QIAamp micro DNA kit. Oncomine TCR Beta libraries from cultured CD4+ T cells were pooled using unique dual indexes and sequenced on an Illumina iSeq 100. In the source study's methods: Non-productive sequences were filtered out, and CDR3s that did not start with C, did not end with F or W, or were shorter than 7 amino acids were discarded. The MANAFEST web application identified antigen-specific clonotypes by comparing peptide-stimulated wells against reference wells and other culture wells. An FDR below 0.05, an odds ratio above 5, and a productive frequency above 0.1% in at least two of three replicate wells were required for clones to be considered positive. A clonotype counted as cross-reactive if it showed significant expansion both in the SARS-CoV-2 spike wells and in at least one common cold coronavirus spike condition. Levenshtein distances (stringdist) and unrooted phylogenetic trees (ape) in R version 3.6.1 were used to assess CDR3 homology. TCRdb trimmed public reads at Q25 via fastp, called clones via MiXCR and kept in-frame beta chains. Records with the same CDR3 protein are collapsed into one entry carrying the most frequent genes and DNA. Here the V and J calls rest on TCRdb's processing, not on the authors' analysis. The sample table shows more than 10,000 distinct CDR3 sequences, and about 30% are seen once. Together, the top ten hold approximately 15% of the sample.

The sequencing sample was made of CD4+ T cells from blood, cultured in vitro. The chain is encoded by TRBV19 joined to TRBJ1-5; TRBD1 agrees with 8 junctional bases. The sequence came from a human donor in good health. The nucleotides are TGTGCCAGTGGGGACGGACAGGGAGGACATTTT. This codes for CASGDGQGGHF. With all but the CDR3 taken from the reference TRBV19 and TRBJ1-5 genes, the full variable domain is: DGGITQSPKYLFRKEGQNVTLSCEQNLNHDAMYWYRQDPGQGLRLIYYSQIVNDFQKGDIAEGYSVSREKKESFPLTVTSAQKNPTAFYLCASGDGQGGHFGDGTRLSIL.